The 29 T cell receptor beta chains reported below all come from one sample, sequenced in a study of CD8 T cells in ankylosing spondylitis. TCRdb reprocessed the 5' RACE reads with MiXCR, giving one entry per CDR3 protein. The profile shows a few hundred thousand distinct CDR3 sequences, 18% of them singletons. Material for sequencing was blood, either unsorted or a sorted T cell fraction (not recorded which). The origin of the receptors is a male donor with ankylosing spondylitis or in good health (not recorded which).

The V call is TRBV29-1, the J call TRBJ2-5, with TRBD1 matching over 7 bases. The CDR3 extends over 14 amino acids. CDR1 is SQVTM and CDR2 is ANQGSEA in the germline V gene. The J segment lost 7 bases and the V segment lost 7 bases, leaving 15 bases of the junction unmatched. DNA for the CDR3: TGCAGCGCCTTAAAGGGGACAGCGAGTGGGACCCAGTACTTC. Protein product: CSALKGTASGTQYF.

This rearrangement joins TRBV11-2 to TRBJ2-7, with a tentative D call TRBD2 (6 bases). V was clipped by 6 bases and J by 1 base, with 10 bases between them. Germline CDR1 SGHAT, CDR2 FQNNGV. This CDR3 has 13 residues. CDR3 nucleotides: TGTGCCAGCAGACCGGGAGAGTCCTACGAGCAGTACTTC. Protein product: CASRPGESYEQYF.

This chain connects TRBV29-1 to TRBJ2-7, with D unresolved. The CDR3 contains 14 residues. CDR1 is SQVTM and CDR2 is ANQGSEA in the germline V gene. V gave up 7 bases and J gave up 5 bases, with 21 bases separating them. The CDR3 protein is CSACPTDRTHEQYF. For the CDR3, the DNA is TGCAGCGCATGCCCTACCGACCGAACCCACGAGCAGTACTTC.

This clonotype has ten or more counts. The chain recombines TRBV20-1 with TRBJ2-7; 9 nucleotides align to TRBD2. J lost 1 base, V lost 5 bases, and 12 bases had no gene match. CDR3 length: 16 residues. Per the germline V gene, CDR1 is DFQATT and CDR2 is SNEGSKA (reference sequence). DNA of the CDR3: TGCAGTGCTGCGCCCCCACTAGCGGGCCCATCCTACGAGCAGTACTTC. It yields the protein CSAAPPLAGPSYEQYF.

This clonotype was seen many times. This chain's CDR3 is CASNPGLPNSGANVLTF. In nucleotides, the CDR3 is TGTGCCAGCAACCCAGGACTCCCAAATTCTGGGGCCAACGTCCTGACTTTC. The V and J genes are TRBV6-4 and TRBJ2-6, with D tentatively TRBD2 (5 bases). This CDR3 is built from 17 residues. V lost 7 bases and J 1 base, leaving 17 bases between the germline ends. Germline values: CDR1 MRHNA, CDR2 SNTAGT.

Here the CDR3 reads CASSLQIGGSYNEQFF. In DNA form, the CDR3 reads TGTGCCAGCTCCCTCCAAATAGGGGGCTCCTACAATGAGCAGTTCTTC. The rearrangement links TRBV6-2 or TRBV6-3 to TRBJ2-1; D might be TRBD1 (6 bases). The CDR3 has 16 residues. Germline V lookup: CDR1 MNHEY, CDR2 SVGEGT. Trimming cost V 8 bases and J 0 bases, with 17 bases left between them.

This sequence joins TRBV15 and TRBJ2-5; the D gene could be TRBD1 or TRBD2 (5 bases each). Germline V CDR1 and CDR2: LNHNV, YYDKDF (reference sequence). The CDR3 runs to 16 residues. V gave up 0 bases and J gave up 5 bases, with 16 bases separating them. CDR3 DNA: TGTGCCACCAGCAGAGATCAGTTGGGGGAAGGGGAGACCCAGTACTTC. Translation gives CATSRDQLGEGETQYF.

The CDR3 spells CASSTLPYEQYF. The CDR3 DNA sequence: TGTGCCAGCTCGACCCTTCCCTACGAGCAGTACTTC. The chain joins TRBV7-9 to TRBJ2-7, with D hard to call. The germline CDR1 and CDR2 sequences are SEHNR and FQNEAQ (reference sequence). The CDR3 sequence is 12 residues long. Deletions cut 8 bases from V and 2 bases from J, with 10 bases between. Drawing the rest from reference TRBV7-9 and TRBJ2-7, the complete variable domain is DTGVSQNPRHKITKRGQNVTFRCDPISEHNRLYWYRQTLGQGPEFLTYFQNEAQLEKSRLLSDRFSAERPKGSFSTLEIQRTEQGDSAMYLCASSTLPYEQYFGPGTRLTVT.

This clonotype was counted between two and nine times. The V call is TRBV12-3 or TRBV12-4, the J call TRBJ2-1, with TRBD2 matching 8 bases. The length of the CDR3 is 16 residues. V lost 3 bases, J lost 5 bases, and 9 bases stayed unmatched. Here the CDR3 reads CASSFFREGEDNEQFF. The CDR3 nucleotides read TGTGCCAGCAGTTTCTTCCGGGAGGGAGAAGACAATGAGCAGTTCTTC.

This clonotype occurred a few times. The chain links TRBV29-1 to TRBJ2-1; no firm D call. Per the germline V gene, CDR1 is SQVTM and CDR2 is ANQGSEA. V lost 3 bases and J 7 bases, leaving 4 bases between the germline ends. CDR3 length equals 10 residues. The CDR3 is CSVDWNEQFF. CDR3 bases: TGCAGCGTTGATTGGAATGAGCAGTTCTTC.

This clonotype came up many times. The CDR3 sequence: CASNPTGATDTQYF. The CDR3 DNA reads as TGCGCCAGCAACCCAACAGGGGCCACAGATACGCAGTATTTT. The chain joins TRBV5-1 to TRBJ2-3; 7 nucleotides line up with TRBD1. Germline CDR1 reads SGHRS; CDR2 reads YFSETQ. CDR3 length: 14 residues. The trim removed 6 bases at V and 2 bases at J, leaving 6 bases unmatched.

The DNA of the CDR3 is TGTGCCAGCAGCATCACCCCGGGACGGAGCTCCTACGAGCAGTACTTC. It translates to CASSITPGRSSYEQYF. The chain recombines TRBV5-8 with TRBJ2-7; TRBD1 or TRBD2 may be the D gene (5 bases each). The V gene's germline CDR1 is SGHTS and CDR2 YDEGEE. The length of the CDR3 is 16 residues. V lost 4 bases and J 0 bases, leaving 17 bases between the germline ends.

V and J are TRBV2 and TRBJ2-3; 9 bases match TRBD2. Germline lookup yields CDR1 SNHLY and CDR2 FYNNEI. CDR3 size: 16 residues. Trimming at V came to 7 bases and at J to 0 bases, leaving 8 bases not matched to a gene. The CDR3 loop is CASIPRTSESTDTQYF. The CDR3 bases are TGTGCCAGCATCCCTCGGACTAGCGAAAGCACAGATACGCAGTATTTT.

The chain uses TRBV20-1 and TRBJ2-5; weak D call: TRBD1 (5 bases). The germline gives CDR1 DFQATT, CDR2 SNEGSKA (reference sequence). Trimming took 4 bases from V and 2 from J, leaving 11 bases between them. The CDR3 length is 13 residues. This chain's CDR3 is CSATRDSQETQYF. The CDR3 bases are TGCAGTGCTACGAGAGACAGTCAAGAGACCCAGTACTTC.

The chain is built from TRBV18 and TRBJ1-5; a weak D match, TRBD1 (5 bases). Germline assignment: CDR1 KGHSH and CDR2 LQKENI. Trimming cost V 3 bases and J 1 base, with 10 bases left between them. This CDR3 comprises 15 residues. The CDR3 sequence is CASSPEGDSNQPQHF. As DNA, the CDR3 is TGTGCCAGCTCACCCGAAGGGGACAGCAATCAGCCCCAGCATTTT. Full variable domain (outside the CDR3, taken from reference TRBV18 and TRBJ1-5): NAGVMQNPRHLVRRRGQEARLRCSPMKGHSHVYWYRQLPEEGLKFMVYLQKENIIDESGMPKERFSAEFPKEGPSILRIQQVVRGDSAAYFCASSPEGDSNQPQHFGDGTRLSIL.

This chain uses TRBV20-1 with TRBJ1-4, with TRBD1 as a possible D gene (5 bases). The germline V gene has CDR1 DFQATT and CDR2 SNEGSKA (reference sequence). V lost 0 bases to trimming and J lost 11 bases, with 13 bases between them. The CDR3 is made up of 13 amino acids. CDR3 sequence reads: CSARDQGGSKLFF. The CDR3 DNA reads as TGCAGTGCTAGAGATCAGGGTGGATCGAAACTGTTTTTT.

This clonotype was detected ten times or more. This CDR3 is CASSLEGYGYTF. The CDR3, as DNA: TGCGCCAGCAGCTTGGAGGGGTATGGCTACACCTTC. The gene calls are TRBV5-1 and TRBJ1-2; D perhaps matches TRBD1 (5 bases). Trimming shortened V by 0 bases and J by 5 bases, and 5 bases separated the two germline ends. The CDR3 consists of 12 residues. Germline V gene sequence: CDR1 SGHRS, CDR2 YFSETQ.

This clonotype was counted between two and nine times. An end of the junction does not agree with germline; a read error may underlie this. The chain is built from TRBV2 and TRBJ2-7; 10 bases fit TRBD1. Germline V gene data show CDR1 as SNHLY and CDR2 as FYNNEI. The CDR3 is made up of 16 amino acids. This chain's CDR3 is CASSQARQGAAYEQYF. CDR3 coding DNA: TGTGCCAGCAGTCAAGCCCGACAGGGGGCCGCCTACGAGCAGTACTTC.

The chain couples TRBV5-5 to TRBJ2-7, with D possibly being TRBD2 (5 bases). This CDR3 spans 12 amino acids. Germline CDR1 SGHKS, CDR2 YYEKEE (reference sequence). Trimming shortened V by 3 bases and J by 4 bases, and 8 bases separated the two germline ends. CDR3 nucleotide sequence: TGTGCCAGCAGCTGGACGGGATACGAGCAGTACTTC. Translated, it gives CASSWTGYEQYF.

This chain's CDR3 is CASSPTSLLSRVANYGYTF. DNA of the CDR3: TGCGCCAGCAGCCCTACGTCGTTGCTATCCCGAGTAGCTAACTATGGCTACACCTTC. The gene calls are TRBV4-1 and TRBJ1-2, with unresolved D. CDR1 is MGHRA, CDR2 YSYEKL, per germline. Trimming cost V 4 bases and J 0 bases, with 24 bases left between them. CDR3 length equals 19 residues.

Ten or more counts support this clonotype. This rearrangement joins TRBV6-5 to TRBJ1-6; D not certain. Germline CDR1 is MNHEY and CDR2 is SVGAGI. This CDR3 spans 15 amino acids. Trimming stripped 2 bases from V and 7 bases from J, with 12 bases between. The CDR3 region has the DNA TGTGCCAGCAGTTACCTTGGTTTCGGGAATTCACCCCTCCACTTT. Amino acid sequence: CASSYLGFGNSPLHF.

V and J are TRBV5-1 and TRBJ2-3; 14 nucleotides agree with TRBD2. Trimming took 3 bases from V and 3 from J; bases not matched to a gene: 9. This CDR3 contains 18 residues. The germline gives CDR1 SGHRS, CDR2 YFSETQ. The chain's CDR3 is CASSSPGLAGDVTDTQYF. The DNA of the CDR3 is TGCGCCAGCAGCTCGCCGGGACTAGCGGGAGACGTTACAGATACGCAGTATTTT.

V usage is TRBV12-3 or TRBV12-4 and J usage is TRBJ2-7; 13 bases align to TRBD2. Trimming took 5 bases from V and 1 from J; bases not matched to a gene: 11. The CDR3 is 18 residues long. CDR3 amino acids: CASSGPGLAGTVSYEQYF. The CDR3 region has the DNA TGTGCCAGCAGTGGACCGGGACTAGCGGGGACTGTTTCCTACGAGCAGTACTTC.

This clonotype has just a few counts. V is TRBV12-3 or TRBV12-4 and J is TRBJ1-2; the D gene is possibly TRBD1 (6 bases). This CDR3 has 16 amino acids. V shed 4 bases and J shed 1 base, with 16 bases lying between them. CDR3: CASSYRRTDINYGYTF. CDR3 nucleotides: TGTGCCAGCAGTTACCGCCGGACAGATATTAACTATGGCTACACCTTC.

This clonotype was recorded at least ten times. The chain is built from TRBV6-1 and TRBJ2-3; D is uncertain. The CDR3 sequence is 13 residues long. The V end was cut by 5 bases, the J end by 4 bases, with 10 bases between. Germline CDR1 MNHNS, CDR2 SASEGT. The CDR3 is CASSLVGADTQYF. The CDR3 DNA sequence: TGTGCCAGCAGTCTAGTGGGTGCAGATACGCAGTATTTT.

The rearrangement links TRBV27 to TRBJ1-2; TRBD1 matches at 8 bases. The CDR3 is made up of 16 amino acids. V lost 0 bases, J lost 6 bases, and 9 bases stayed unmatched. Germline V gene data show CDR1 as MNHEY and CDR2 as SMNVEV (reference sequence). CDR3 nucleotide sequence: TGTGCCAGCAGTTTATCCGCCGGACAGGGAGTGGATGGCTACACCTTC. This translates into CASSLSAGQGVDGYTF.

The chain has TRBV29-1 and TRBJ2-5, with 9 bases aligning to TRBD2. Germline assignment: CDR1 SQVTM and CDR2 ANQGSEA. Trimming took 3 bases from V and 4 from J; bases not matched to a gene: 6. This CDR3 has 14 residues. Written as DNA, the CDR3 is TGCAGCGTTGATCTGGGGCGGGAGGGAGAGACCCAGTACTTC. Translating gives CSVDLGREGETQYF.

This clonotype has more than one count but fewer than ten. J is TRBJ2-1 and V is TRBV5-1; D unresolved. Germline CDR1 SGHRS, CDR2 YFSETQ. The CDR3 contains 14 residues. The V and J ends lost 4 bases and 4 bases respectively, with 12 bases between them. CDR3 nucleotide sequence: TGCGCCAGCAGCACAACTCAGGCTTACAATGAGCAGTTCTTC. Its protein is CASSTTQAYNEQFF.

The rearrangement uses TRBV24-1 and TRBJ2-1; D not resolved. With 7 bases removed from V and 2 bases from J, the gap between germline ends came to 14 bases. Germline V lookup: CDR1 KGHDR, CDR2 SFDVKD. The CDR3 is made up of 15 amino acids. The CDR3 loop is CATSSAAEPYNEQFF. The DNA for the CDR3 is TGTGCCACCAGCTCTGCTGCGGAGCCCTACAATGAGCAGTTCTTC.